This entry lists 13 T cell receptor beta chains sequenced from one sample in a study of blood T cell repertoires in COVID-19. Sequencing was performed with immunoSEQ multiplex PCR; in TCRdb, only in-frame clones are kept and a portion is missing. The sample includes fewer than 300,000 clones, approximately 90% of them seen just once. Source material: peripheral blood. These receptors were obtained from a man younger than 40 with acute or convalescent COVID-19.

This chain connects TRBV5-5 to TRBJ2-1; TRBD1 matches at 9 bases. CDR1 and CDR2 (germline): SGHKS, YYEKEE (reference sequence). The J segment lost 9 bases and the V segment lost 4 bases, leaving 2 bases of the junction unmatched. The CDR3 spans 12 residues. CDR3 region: CASSTTGGEQFF. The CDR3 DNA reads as TGTGCCAGCAGCACGACAGGGGGTGAGCAGTTCTTC.

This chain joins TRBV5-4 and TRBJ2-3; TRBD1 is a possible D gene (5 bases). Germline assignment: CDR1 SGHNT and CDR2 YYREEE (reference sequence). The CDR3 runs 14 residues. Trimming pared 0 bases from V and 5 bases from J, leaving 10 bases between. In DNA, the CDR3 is TGTGCCAGCAGCTTGGGCTATAGGGGAGATACGCAGTATTTT. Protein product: CASSLGYRGDTQYF.

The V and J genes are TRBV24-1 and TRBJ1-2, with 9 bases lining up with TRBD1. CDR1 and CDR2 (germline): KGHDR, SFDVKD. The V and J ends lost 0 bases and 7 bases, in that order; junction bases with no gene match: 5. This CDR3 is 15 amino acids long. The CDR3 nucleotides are TGTGCCACCAGTGATTTGCGGGACAGGGAGGTTGGCTACACCTTC. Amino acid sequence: CATSDLRDREVGYTF.

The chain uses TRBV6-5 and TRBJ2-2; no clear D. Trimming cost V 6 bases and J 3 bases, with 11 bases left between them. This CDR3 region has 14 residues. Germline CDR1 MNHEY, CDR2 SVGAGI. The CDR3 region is CASSLRRDTGELFF. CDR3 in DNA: TGTGCCAGCAGCCTACGGAGAGACACCGGGGAGCTGTTTTTT.

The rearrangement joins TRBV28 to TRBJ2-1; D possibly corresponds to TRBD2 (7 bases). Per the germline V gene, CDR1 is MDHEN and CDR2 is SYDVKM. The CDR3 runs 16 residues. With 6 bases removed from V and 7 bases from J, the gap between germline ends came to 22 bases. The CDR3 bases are TGTGCCAGCAGCCAAACCCCGGGGGCCGGGGGGAATGAGCAGTTCTTC. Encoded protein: CASSQTPGAGGNEQFF.

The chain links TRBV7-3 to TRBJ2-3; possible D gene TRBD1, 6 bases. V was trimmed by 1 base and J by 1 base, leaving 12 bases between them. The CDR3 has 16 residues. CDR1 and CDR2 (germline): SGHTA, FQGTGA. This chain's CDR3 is CASSLILGGGTDTQYF. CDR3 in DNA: TGTGCCAGCAGCTTAATTCTTGGGGGCGGCACAGATACGCAGTATTTT.

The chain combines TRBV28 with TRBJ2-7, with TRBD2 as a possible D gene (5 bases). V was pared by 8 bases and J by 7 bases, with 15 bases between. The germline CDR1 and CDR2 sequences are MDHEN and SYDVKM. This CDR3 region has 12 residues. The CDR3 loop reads CASSVGVREQYF. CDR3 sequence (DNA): TGTGCCAGCTCGGTCGGGGTAAGGGAGCAGTACTTC. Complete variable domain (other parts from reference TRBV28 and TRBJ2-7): DVKVTQSSRYLVKRTGEKVFLECVQDMDHENMFWYRQDPGLGLRLIYFSYDVKMKEKGDIPEGYSVSREKKERFSLILESASTNQTSMYLCASSVGVREQYFGPGTRLTVT.

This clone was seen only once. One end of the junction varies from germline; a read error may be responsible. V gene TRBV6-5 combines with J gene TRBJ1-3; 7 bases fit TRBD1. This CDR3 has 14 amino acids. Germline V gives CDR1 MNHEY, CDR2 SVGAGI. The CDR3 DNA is TGTGCCAGCAGTAACTCGGGACAGACCCACACCATATATTTT. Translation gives CASSNSGQTHTIYF.

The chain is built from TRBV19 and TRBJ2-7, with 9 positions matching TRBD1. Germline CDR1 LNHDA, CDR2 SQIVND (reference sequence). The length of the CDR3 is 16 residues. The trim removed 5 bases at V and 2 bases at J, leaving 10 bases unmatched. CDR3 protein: CASSSNRGLRTYEQYF. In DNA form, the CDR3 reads TGTGCCAGTAGTTCCAACAGGGGGCTAAGAACCTACGAGCAGTACTTC.

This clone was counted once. The CDR3 loop reads CAWSVSSPTDTQYF. As DNA, the CDR3 is TGTGCCTGGAGTGTATCTTCCCCCACAGATACGCAGTATTTT. This sequence joins TRBV30 and TRBJ2-3; D call uncertain. The V and J ends lost 0 bases and 2 bases respectively, with 9 bases between them. CDR1 GTSNPN and CDR2 SVGIG come from the germline V gene (reference sequence). The CDR3 spans 14 residues.

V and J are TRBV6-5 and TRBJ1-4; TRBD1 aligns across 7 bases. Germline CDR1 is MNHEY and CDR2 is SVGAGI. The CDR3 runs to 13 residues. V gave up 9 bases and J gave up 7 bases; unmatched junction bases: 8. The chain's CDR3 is CASTRGPGEKLFF. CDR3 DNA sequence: TGTGCCAGTACTAGGGGGCCGGGTGAAAAACTGTTTTTT.

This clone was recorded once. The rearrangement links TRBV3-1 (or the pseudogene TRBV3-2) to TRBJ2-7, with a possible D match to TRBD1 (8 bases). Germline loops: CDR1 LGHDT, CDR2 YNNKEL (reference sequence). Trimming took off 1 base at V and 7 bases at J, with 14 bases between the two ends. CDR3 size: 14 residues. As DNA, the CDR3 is TGTGCCAGCAGCCAAGGACAGGGGAGGGGAGAGCAGTACTTC. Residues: CASSQGQGRGEQYF.

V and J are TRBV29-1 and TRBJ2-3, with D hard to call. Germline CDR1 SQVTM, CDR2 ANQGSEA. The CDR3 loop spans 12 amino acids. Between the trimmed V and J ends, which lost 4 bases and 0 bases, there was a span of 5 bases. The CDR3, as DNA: TGCAGCGTTGTCGGGAGCACAGATACGCAGTATTTT. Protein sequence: CSVVGSTDTQYF.